Listed below are T cell receptor beta chains from one sample, sequenced in a study of blood T cell repertoires in COVID-19. Only in-frame clones appear in the TCRdb table, and some are missing; sequencing was by immunoSEQ multiplex PCR. Among approximately 88,000 clones, 65% to 85% were seen once, and the ten largest hold about 5.7%. The specimen was peripheral blood. The receptors were gathered from an older man with COVID-19, enrolled during active disease. Each CDR3 is given with its conserved first and last residue. Fields, in order: CDR3 DNA, CDR3 protein, J gene, D gene, V gene, clone size. The D gene is left open where the match is weak. Size is stated for part of the rows, as once, few or many counts, or as a class when the clone is expanded.

CDR3 DNA: TGTGCCAGCAGCCAGATGGACAGGGTCGGTACAGATACGCAGTATTTT
CDR3 protein: CASSQMDRVGTDTQYF
J gene: TRBJ2-3
D gene: TRBD1
V gene: TRBV14
clone size: .

CDR3 DNA: TGTGCTAGTGGTTTGGGTCCAACAGGGGTTACTGAAGCTTTCTTT
CDR3 protein: CASGLGPTGVTEAFF
J gene: TRBJ1-1
D gene: TRBD1
V gene: TRBV12-5
clone size: .

CDR3 DNA: TGTGCCAGCAGTGAATATGTCGGGGAGAAAGCTTTCTTT
CDR3 protein: CASSEYVGEKAFF
J gene: TRBJ1-1
D gene: .
V gene: TRBV25-1
clone size: many

CDR3 DNA: TGTGCCAGCAGCTTGCCCGGGGCAGGGGCGGGAGATACGCAGTATTTT
CDR3 protein: CASSLPGAGAGDTQYF
J gene: TRBJ2-3
D gene: .
V gene: TRBV5-6
clone size: .

CDR3 DNA: TGTGCCAGCAGCGACACTGGGGGGGCCCTCTACGAGCAGTACTTC
CDR3 protein: CASSDTGGALYEQYF
J gene: TRBJ2-7
D gene: .
V gene: TRBV6-5
clone size: .

CDR3 DNA: TGTGCCAGTAGACTTCCGGGACAGGGGGCTACCGGGGAGCTGTTTTTT
CDR3 protein: CASRLPGQGATGELFF
J gene: TRBJ2-2
D gene: TRBD1
V gene: TRBV19
clone size: .

CDR3 DNA: TGTGCCAGCAGCCCCCACAGGGCTACTGGGGCCAACGTCCTGACTTTC
CDR3 protein: CASSPHRATGANVLTF
J gene: TRBJ2-6
D gene: .
V gene: TRBV7-9
clone size: .

CDR3 DNA: TGTGCCAGCACTCCGCGGGGGGGGACAGATACGCAGTATTTT
CDR3 protein: CASTPRGGTDTQYF
J gene: TRBJ2-3
D gene: TRBD2
V gene: TRBV2
clone size: .

CDR3 DNA: TGTGCCAGCAGCCAAGAGGCGAGGGGGACCGGGGAGCTGTTTTTT
CDR3 protein: CASSQEARGTGELFF
J gene: TRBJ2-2
D gene: .
V gene: TRBV3-1/TRBV3-2
clone size: few

CDR3 DNA: TGTGCCAGCAGCTCCCACAGTGAAGCTTTCTTT
CDR3 protein: CASSSHSEAFF
J gene: TRBJ1-1
D gene: .
V gene: TRBV7-2
clone size: once

CDR3 DNA: TGTGCCATCGGGAGTGCAACTAATGAAAAACTGTTTTTT
CDR3 protein: CAIGSATNEKLFF
J gene: TRBJ1-4
D gene: .
V gene: TRBV10-3
clone size: .

CDR3 DNA: TGTGCCAGCAGTTTACAAGCAACTTGGACAGGGGGTTATGGCTACACCTTC
CDR3 protein: CASSLQATWTGGYGYTF
J gene: TRBJ1-2
D gene: TRBD1
V gene: TRBV28
clone size: .

CDR3 DNA: TGCGCCAGCAGCCACCACGGACTAGCGGGACCTTATAATGAGCAGTTCTTC
CDR3 protein: CASSHHGLAGPYNEQFF
J gene: TRBJ2-1
D gene: TRBD2
V gene: TRBV4-1
clone size: .

CDR3 DNA: TGCGCCAGCAGCCCCCTAGCGGGGGGTTACCGGGAGCAGTACTTC
CDR3 protein: CASSPLAGGYREQYF
J gene: TRBJ2-7
D gene: TRBD2
V gene: TRBV5-1
clone size: many

CDR3 DNA: TGTGCCTGGAGTGTAGCACGCAACACTGAAGCTTTCTTT
CDR3 protein: CAWSVARNTEAFF
J gene: TRBJ1-1
D gene: .
V gene: TRBV30
clone size: .

CDR3 DNA: TGTGCCAGCAGCCTCAGGGGGACTAGCGGCTTCAATGAGCAGTTCTTC
CDR3 protein: CASSLRGTSGFNEQFF
J gene: TRBJ2-1
D gene: TRBD2
V gene: TRBV14
clone size: .

CDR3 DNA: TGTGCCAGTAGTCCGTCAGCGGGGGGCCACGAGCAGTACTTC
CDR3 protein: CASSPSAGGHEQYF
J gene: TRBJ2-7
D gene: TRBD2
V gene: TRBV19
clone size: once

CDR3 DNA: TGTGCCAGCAAAAGGGGGACAGATACGCAGTATTTT
CDR3 protein: CASKRGTDTQYF
J gene: TRBJ2-3
D gene: .
V gene: TRBV12-3/TRBV12-4
clone size: .